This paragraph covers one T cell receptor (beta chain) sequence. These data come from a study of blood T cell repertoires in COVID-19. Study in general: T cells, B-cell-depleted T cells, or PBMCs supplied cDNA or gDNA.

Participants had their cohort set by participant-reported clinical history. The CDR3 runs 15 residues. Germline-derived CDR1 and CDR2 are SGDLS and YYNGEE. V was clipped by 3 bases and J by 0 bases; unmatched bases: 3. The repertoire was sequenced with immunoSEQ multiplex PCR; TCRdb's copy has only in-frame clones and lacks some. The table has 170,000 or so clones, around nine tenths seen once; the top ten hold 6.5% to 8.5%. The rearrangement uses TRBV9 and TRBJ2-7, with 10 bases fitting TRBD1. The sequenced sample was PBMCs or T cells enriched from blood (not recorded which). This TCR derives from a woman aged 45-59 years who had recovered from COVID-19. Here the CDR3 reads CASSAGTGASYEQYF. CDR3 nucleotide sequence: TGTGCCAGCAGCGCCGGGACAGGGGCCTCCTACGAGCAGTACTTC.